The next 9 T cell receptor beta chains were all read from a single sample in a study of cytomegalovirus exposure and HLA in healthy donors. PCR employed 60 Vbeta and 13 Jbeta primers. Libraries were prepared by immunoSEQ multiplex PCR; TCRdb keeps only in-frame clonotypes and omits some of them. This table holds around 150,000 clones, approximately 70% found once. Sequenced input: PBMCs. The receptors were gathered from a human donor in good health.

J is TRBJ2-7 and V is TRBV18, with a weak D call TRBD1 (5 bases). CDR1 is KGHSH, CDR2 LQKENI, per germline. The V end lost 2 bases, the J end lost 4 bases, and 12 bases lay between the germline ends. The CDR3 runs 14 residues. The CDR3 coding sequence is TGTGCCAGCTCACCAAGCCAGGGATCGTACGAGCAGTACTTC. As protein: CASSPSQGSYEQYF.

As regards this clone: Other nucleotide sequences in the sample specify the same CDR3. The CDR3 DNA sequence: TGTGCCAGCTCACCTACGACGTCACCGACGAGGACCAAAAACATTCAGTACTTC. Translated, it gives CASSPTTSPTRTKNIQYF. The V and J genes are TRBV18 and TRBJ2-4; unclear D gene. CDR3 length: 18 amino acids. The V gene lost 3 bases and the J gene lost 2 bases, with 20 bases spanning the gap. Germline loops: CDR1 KGHSH, CDR2 LQKENI.

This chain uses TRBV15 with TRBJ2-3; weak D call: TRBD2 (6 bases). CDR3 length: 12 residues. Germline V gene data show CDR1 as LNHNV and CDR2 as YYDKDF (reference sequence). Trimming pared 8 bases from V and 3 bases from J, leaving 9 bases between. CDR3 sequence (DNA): TGTGCCACCTCTCGGGGGACAGATACGCAGTATTTT. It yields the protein CATSRGTDTQYF.

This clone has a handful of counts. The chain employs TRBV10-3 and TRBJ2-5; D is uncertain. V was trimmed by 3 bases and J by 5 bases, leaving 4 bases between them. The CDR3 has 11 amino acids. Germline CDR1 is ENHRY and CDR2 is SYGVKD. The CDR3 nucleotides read TGTGCCATCAGTGACCTCGAGACCCAGTACTTC. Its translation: CAISDLETQYF.

CDR3 coding DNA: TGTGCCAGTAGTATTGGGCGGACAGGGTCGGTTTGGAATCAGCCCCAGCATTTT. This encodes CASSIGRTGSVWNQPQHF. The genes are TRBV19 and TRBJ1-5, with 8 bases matching TRBD1. The trim removed 3 bases at V and 4 bases at J, leaving 14 bases unmatched. The CDR3 is 18 residues long. The germline V gene encodes CDR1 LNHDA and CDR2 SQIVND (reference sequence).

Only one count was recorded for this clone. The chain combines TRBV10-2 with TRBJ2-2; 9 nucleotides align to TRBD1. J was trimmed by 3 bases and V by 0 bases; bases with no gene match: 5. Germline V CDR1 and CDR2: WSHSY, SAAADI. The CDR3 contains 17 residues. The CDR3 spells CASSESGTGSHTGELFF. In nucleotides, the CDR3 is TGCGCCAGCAGTGAGTCGGGGACAGGGTCGCACACCGGGGAGCTGTTTTTT.

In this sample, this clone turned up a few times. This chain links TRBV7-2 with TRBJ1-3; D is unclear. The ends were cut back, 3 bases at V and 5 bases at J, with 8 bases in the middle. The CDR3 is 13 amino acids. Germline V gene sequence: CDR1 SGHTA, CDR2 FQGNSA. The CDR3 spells CASSLELRNTIYF. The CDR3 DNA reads TGTGCCAGCAGCTTGGAGTTACGAAACACCATATATTTT.

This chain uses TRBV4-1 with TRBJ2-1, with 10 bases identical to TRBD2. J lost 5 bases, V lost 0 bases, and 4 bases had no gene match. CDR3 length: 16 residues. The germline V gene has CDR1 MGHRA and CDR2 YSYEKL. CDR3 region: CASSQDELAGNNEQFF. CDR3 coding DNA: TGCGCCAGCAGCCAAGACGAACTAGCGGGGAACAATGAGCAGTTCTTC.

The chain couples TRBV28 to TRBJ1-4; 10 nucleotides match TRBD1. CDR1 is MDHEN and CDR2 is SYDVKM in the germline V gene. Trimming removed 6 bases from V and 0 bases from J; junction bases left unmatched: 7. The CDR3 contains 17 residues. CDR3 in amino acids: CASRTGTGVTTNEKLFF. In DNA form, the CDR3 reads TGTGCCAGCAGAACCGGGACAGGGGTTACAACTAATGAAAAACTGTTTTTT.